This TCR beta chain stems from a study of T cells in Graves' hyperthyroidism and ophthalmopathy. Among ophthalmopathy patients, the Clinical Activity Score reached at least 3, the NOSPECS grade reached at least 4, and duration remained under 3 months. The TCR beta CDR3 regions underwent amplification using RNA transcripts as the source. The primer set for the first-round RT-PCR of the TCR CDR3 was HTBI. One entry per CDR3 protein results from TCRdb running MiXCR on the multiplex PCR reads. The data contain over 350,000 distinct CDR3 sequences, under 15% of them singletons. Between the trimmed V and J ends, which lost 3 bases and 8 bases, there was a span of 14 bases. The CDR3 spans 13 residues. The V gene's germline CDR1 is DFQATT and CDR2 SNEGSKA (reference sequence). This clonotype has ten or more counts.

The sample consisted of blood. The origin of this receptor is a man between 18 and 29 years old with Graves' ophthalmopathy. The chain employs TRBV20-1 and TRBJ2-1; weak D call: TRBD2 (6 bases). CDR3: CSASVASGDEQFF. The CDR3 coding sequence is TGCAGTGCTAGCGTAGCCTCGGGGGATGAGCAGTTCTTC.